This paragraph reports one T cell receptor beta chain. Antigen: not known. This specimen comes from a study of graft-versus-host responses after intestinal transplantation. Libraries were prepared by immunoSEQ multiplex PCR; TCRdb keeps only in-frame clonotypes and omits some of them. Of about 88,000 clones in the sample, 80% to 95% were seen once. V lost 2 bases to trimming and J lost 0 bases, with 14 bases between them. Looked up from germline, CDR1 is LNHNV and CDR2 is YYDKDF (reference sequence). This CDR3 has 17 amino acids. The chain joins TRBV15 to TRBJ2-1; D is unclear. The source material was unstimulated CD4+ T cells sorted from spleen or lymph node cells, sampled before transplant. This clonotype was sampled from a human donor who was the organ donor for an intestinal transplant. The CDR3 bases are TGTGCCACCAGCAGACTCGCCCCTCGGAGCTCCTACAATGAGCAGTTCTTC. Protein product: CATSRLAPRSSYNEQFF.